Presented here are 23 T cell receptor beta chains from one specimen sequenced in a study of blood T cells in healthy people across ages. PCR was performed a second time for about 6 to 12 cycles using a sample-barcoded 5' primer and a J-beta primer mix. TCRdb used MiXCR to reprocess the 5' RACE reads, holding one entry per CDR3 protein. The table has about 670,000 distinct CDR3 sequences, roughly 41% seen once. The sample was blood. The receptor source for this set is a man older than 75 in good health.

Written as DNA, the CDR3 is TGTGCCAGCAATATACACAGGGGGCGGTATGAGACCCAGTACTTC. Protein: CASNIHRGRYETQYF. The chain links TRBV12-3 or TRBV12-4 to TRBJ2-7; 9 bases map to TRBD1. The end of the DNA is better explained by TRBJ2-5, so the J call may be wrong. CDR3 length equals 15 residues.

This rearrangement joins TRBV20-1 to TRBJ1-5; maybe TRBD1 (6 bases). Germline V gives CDR1 DFQATT, CDR2 SNEGSKA (reference sequence). This CDR3 comprises 16 residues. V lost 0 bases to trimming and J lost 4 bases, with 16 bases between them. As DNA, the CDR3 is TGCAGTGCTAGAGACGAAACAGGGTTGGGAAATCAGCCCCAGCATTTT. Amino acid sequence: CSARDETGLGNQPQHF.

The genes are TRBV15 and TRBJ1-4; D uncertain. The CDR3 sequence is 15 residues long. Trimming removed 1 base from V and 0 bases from J, with 6 bases in between. Germline V gives CDR1 LNHNV, CDR2 YYDKDF (reference sequence). DNA for the CDR3: TGTGCCACCAGCAGAGCTCAAGCAACTAATGAAAAACTGTTTTTT. Its translation: CATSRAQATNEKLFF.

This clonotype was picked up a small number of times. This rearrangement joins TRBV10-2 to TRBJ1-5; 8 nucleotides agree with TRBD1. Germline CDR1 reads WSHSY; CDR2 reads SAAADI. V shed 3 bases and J 4 bases; nucleotides not matched to a gene: 8. The CDR3 is 16 residues long. The CDR3 DNA reads TGCGCCAGCAGTGAAAGTCAGGGGGCCAGTAATCAGCCCCAGCATTTT. It specifies CASSESQGASNQPQHF.

The chain employs TRBV6-2 or TRBV6-3 and TRBJ2-7; tentatively, D is TRBD2 (6 bases). The CDR3 covers 13 residues. Between the trimmed V and J ends, which lost 7 bases and 0 bases, there was a span of 10 bases. Germline CDR1 and CDR2: MNHEY and SVGEGT. The CDR3 DNA follows: TGTGCCAGCACCGGGGGAGCCTCCTACGAGCAGTACTTC. It codes for CASTGGASYEQYF.

This rearrangement joins TRBV7-2 to TRBJ1-5; D gene unclear. The V gene's germline CDR1 is SGHTA and CDR2 FQGNSA. V shed 2 bases and J shed 3 bases, with 11 bases lying between them. The CDR3 totals 15 residues. The CDR3 DNA follows: TGTGCCAGCAGCTTACAGGCAACCGCCAATCAGCCCCAGCATTTT. Its translation: CASSLQATANQPQHF.

The chain employs TRBV20-1 and TRBJ2-1; 11 bases match TRBD2. After removal of 1 base from V and 0 bases from J, the junction contained 5 bases not matched to a gene. CDR3 length: 17 amino acids. Germline assignment: CDR1 DFQATT and CDR2 SNEGSKA (reference sequence). CDR3 sequence reads: CSARGASGRPSYNEQFF. CDR3 sequence (DNA): TGCAGTGCTAGAGGGGCTAGCGGGAGGCCCTCCTACAATGAGCAGTTCTTC.

The rearrangement joins TRBV5-8 to TRBJ2-5; 8 bases align to TRBD1. The CDR3 runs 16 residues. V gave up 5 bases and J gave up 1 base; unmatched junction bases: 10. The germline gives CDR1 SGHTS, CDR2 YDEGEE. CDR3 residues: CASSSGTGALQETQYF. The CDR3 nucleotides read TGTGCCAGCAGTTCCGGGACAGGCGCCCTCCAAGAGACCCAGTACTTC.

This clonotype was detected a few times. This rearrangement joins TRBV29-1 to TRBJ2-5; D may be TRBD2 (7 bases). Trimming removed 7 bases at V and 5 bases at J, with 14 bases between. Germline CDR1 reads SQVTM; CDR2 reads ANQGSEA. The CDR3 contains 12 residues. The CDR3 nucleotides read TGCAGCGCCCGCCGGGGGGCTGAGACCCAGTACTTC. This codes for CSARRGAETQYF.

In its sample, this clonotype was seen many times. V is TRBV3-1 and J is TRBJ2-5; D ambiguous. Trimming cost V 2 bases and J 4 bases, with 5 bases left between them. Germline V gene lookup returns CDR1 LGHDT and CDR2 YNNKEL (reference sequence). The CDR3 loop spans 12 amino acids. The CDR3 nucleotides read TGTGCCAGCAGCCAATCTCGAGAGACCCAGTACTTC. Its protein is CASSQSRETQYF.

J is TRBJ2-5 and V is TRBV20-1; 9 bases match TRBD1. Looked up from germline, CDR1 is DFQATT and CDR2 is SNEGSKA (reference sequence). This CDR3 is 12 amino acids long. With V trimmed by 5 bases and J by 5 bases, 3 bases remained unmatched. The DNA for the CDR3 is TGCAGTGCTGTACAGGGGGCCGAGACCCAGTACTTC. Its protein product is CSAVQGAETQYF.

This clonotype was found many times. This chain joins TRBV28 and TRBJ2-1; 13 bases match TRBD2. The CDR3 spans 16 residues. Trimming took 3 bases from V and 6 from J; bases not matched to a gene: 5. CDR1 and CDR2 from the germline V gene are MDHEN and SYDVKM. For the CDR3, the DNA is TGTGCCAGCAGTTTGGGACTAGCGGGAACGGTCAATGAGCAGTTCTTC. Protein: CASSLGLAGTVNEQFF.

This clonotype was recorded at least ten times. This chain links TRBV29-1 with TRBJ2-5, with D uncertain. Looked up from germline, CDR1 is SQVTM and CDR2 is ANQGSEA. The CDR3 is 14 amino acids. V gave up 4 bases and J gave up 5 bases, with 17 bases separating them. CDR3 amino acids: CSVVGPRVRETQYF. DNA of the CDR3: TGCAGCGTTGTAGGCCCTCGGGTTCGGGAGACCCAGTACTTC. Variable domain in full (rest from reference TRBV29-1 and TRBJ2-5): SAVISQKPSRDICQRGTSLTIQCQVDSQVTMMFWYRQQPGQSLTLIATANQGSEATYESGFVIDKFPISRPNLTFSTLTVSNMSPEDSSIYLCSVVGPRVRETQYFGPGTRLLVL.

The chain combines TRBV5-6 with TRBJ2-1, with TRBD2 identical over 13 bases. V was pared by 4 bases and J by 8 bases, with 9 bases of the junction left unmatched. Germline V gene data show CDR1 as SGHDT and CDR2 as YYEEEE. This CDR3 is 16 amino acids long. CDR3 sequence: CASSAGLAGDRDEQFF. Written as DNA, the CDR3 is TGTGCCAGCAGCGCCGGACTAGCGGGAGATCGCGATGAGCAGTTCTTC.

There are a few counts of this clonotype. The chain couples TRBV20-1 to TRBJ1-5; 9 bases are shared with TRBD1. This CDR3 is built from 14 residues. V lost 0 bases, J lost 7 bases, and 4 bases stayed unmatched. Germline assignment: CDR1 DFQATT and CDR2 SNEGSKA (reference sequence). CDR3 nucleotides: TGCAGTGCTAGAGATGGGACAGGGAGGCAGCCCCAGCATTTT. This gives the protein CSARDGTGRQPQHF.

This chain connects TRBV4-3 to TRBJ2-3; 10 nucleotides align to TRBD2. V lost 3 bases to trimming and J lost 0 bases; unmatched junction nucleotides: 12. Germline V lookup: CDR1 LGHNA, CDR2 YSLEER. The CDR3 spans 19 residues. CDR3 DNA: TGCGCCAGCAGCCATAACGTGGCTAGCGGGGGTGCTAGCACAGATACGCAGTATTTT. Protein: CASSHNVASGGASTDTQYF.

This clonotype was seen a handful of times. The V gene is TRBV2, the J gene TRBJ2-1, with D perhaps matching TRBD2 (9 bases). The V end lost 11 bases, the J end lost 5 bases, and 19 bases lay between the germline ends. CDR1 and CDR2 (germline): SNHLY, FYNNEI. This CDR3 has 14 amino acids. The CDR3 spells CASRGLAGNNEQFF. Here the CDR3 DNA reads TGTGCCTCCAGGGGGCTAGCGGGGAACAATGAGCAGTTCTTC. The full variable domain, its missing parts supplied by reference TRBV2 and TRBJ2-1, is EPEVTQTPSHQVTQMGQEVILRCVPISNHLYFYWYRQILGQKVEFLVSFYNNEISEKSEIFDDQFSVERPDGSNFTLKIRSTKLEDSAMYFCASRGLAGNNEQFFGPGTRLTVL.

This clonotype was found a few times. The chain carries TRBV18 and TRBJ2-3; D assignment may be TRBD1 or TRBD2 (6 bases each). V lost 3 bases, J lost 5 bases, and 15 bases lay in between. The CDR3 spans 15 residues. The germline V gene has CDR1 KGHSH and CDR2 LQKENI. The CDR3 DNA follows: TGTGCCAGCTCACCCCCAATAGGGGGAGGAGATACGCAGTATTTT. Translation gives CASSPPIGGGDTQYF.

This clonotype showed up just a few times. The germline gene is not matched at one end of the junction; a read error may be the cause. The rearrangement uses TRBV7-2 and TRBJ2-7; D possibly corresponds to TRBD2 (5 bases). Germline loops: CDR1 SGHTA, CDR2 FQGNSA. This CDR3 comprises 14 residues. The CDR3 spells CASSVAGISYEQYF. In DNA form, the CDR3 reads TGTGCCAGCAGCGTAGCCGGGATTTCCTACGAGCAGTACTTC.

This clonotype was seen more than once but under ten times. The V call is TRBV5-6, the J call TRBJ1-2; TRBD1 matches at 9 bases. The J segment lost 5 bases and the V segment lost 4 bases, leaving 15 bases of the junction unmatched. The CDR3 extends over 17 amino acids. CDR1 is SGHDT, CDR2 YYEEEE, per germline. CDR3 nucleotides: TGTGCCAGCAGCCGCAGGGGTGCCGCGGGACAGGGATATGGCTACACCTTC. It is translated as CASSRRGAAGQGYGYTF. Using reference TRBV5-6 and TRBJ1-2 for the parts outside the CDR3, the full variable domain is DAGVTQSPTHLIKTRGQQVTLRCSPKSGHDTVSWYQQALGQGPQFIFQYYEEEERQRGNFPDRFSGHQFPNYSSELNVNALLLGDSALYLCASSRRGAAGQGYGYTFGSGTRLTVV.

The chain joins TRBV4-2 to TRBJ2-5; 10 bases match TRBD1. In germline, CDR1 is LGHNA, CDR2 YNFKEQ. CDR3 length equals 18 residues. Losses at the gene ends were 1 base for V and 4 bases for J; bases not matched to a gene: 12. Written as DNA, the CDR3 is TGTGCCAGCAGCCAAGGGAACCGGGACAGGGGTTCGGTAGAGACCCAGTACTTC. Its translation is CASSQGNRDRGSVETQYF.

The rearrangement uses TRBV7-2 and TRBJ2-1, with 8 bases that match TRBD2. V gave up 4 bases and J gave up 7 bases; unmatched junction bases: 9. Germline loops: CDR1 SGHTA, CDR2 FQGNSA. CDR3 length: 15 residues. CDR3 residues: CASSSQGLGGNEQFF. The CDR3 bases are TGTGCCAGCAGCTCTCAGGGACTAGGTGGGAATGAGCAGTTCTTC.

Concerning this clonotype: Just one base apart from a much larger clone, this may be a read error. The chain has TRBV5-1 and TRBJ2-1, with TRBD2 as a possible D gene (6 bases). In germline, CDR1 is SGHRS, CDR2 YFSETQ. The CDR3 has 13 amino acids. CDR3 DNA sequence: TGCGCCAGCAGCTTGGGGGCAGGGACTGAGCGGTTCTTC. Its protein is CASSLGAGTERFF.